The following is a T cell receptor (beta chain) sequence with its context. Its antigen is not known. The sample is drawn from a study of vaccination effects on CD4 cells after COVID-19. Findings and limits, study-wide: Few convalescent patients and no early post-infection timepoints were included in the study.

After roughly 9 days in culture, the CD4+ T cells were isolated. Every participant took two doses of the BNT162b2 or mRNA-1273 vaccine. Here immunoSEQ multiplex PCR was the method, and the copy in TCRdb shows in-frame clones only, minus some. The sample consists of roughly 40,000 clones, 65% to 75% of them appearing once. This receptor was identified in a human donor who received a COVID-19 vaccine. The source material was CD4+ T cells from PBMCs cultured without peptide, sampled after COVID-19 vaccination.

CDR3 coding DNA: TGTGCCAGCAGTGATCAAGCCGAGACCCAGTACTTC. Translated, it gives CASSDQAETQYF. The gene calls are TRBV6-1 and TRBJ2-5; D is unclear. CDR1 MNHNS and CDR2 SASEGT come from the germline V gene. V was trimmed by 3 bases and J by 5 bases, leaving 7 bases between them. The CDR3 extends over 12 amino acids.